Presented here are 26 T cell receptor beta chains from one specimen sequenced in a study of cytomegalovirus exposure and HLA in healthy donors. The PCR had 60 Vbeta and 13 Jbeta primers. TCRdb keeps only in-frame clones here, not all; method: immunoSEQ multiplex PCR. The sample contains some 250,000 clones, around 76% of which appear only once. Sequenced input: PBMCs. The origin of the receptors is a woman aged 40 to 50 in good health and CMV-seropositive.

This chain links TRBV5-1 with TRBJ2-7; 7 positions match TRBD2. Germline V CDR1 and CDR2: SGHRS, YFSETQ. CDR3 length: 16 residues. Losses at the gene ends were 2 bases for V and 2 bases for J; bases not matched to a gene: 10. CDR3 loop: CASSLKTSPSAYEQYF. CDR3 sequence (DNA): TGCGCCAGCAGCTTAAAGACTAGCCCATCTGCCTACGAGCAGTACTTC.

This chain links TRBV11-1 with TRBJ2-7, with 14 bases that match TRBD2. The CDR3 is made up of 15 amino acids. The germline V gene has CDR1 SGHAT and CDR2 FQDESV (reference sequence). Trimming at V came to 5 bases and at J to 6 bases, leaving 6 bases not matched to a gene. CDR3 coding DNA: TGTGCCAGCAGCCCCCGACTAGCGGGAGGGGTCGAGCAGTACTTC. It specifies CASSPRLAGGVEQYF.

The chain has TRBV4-3 and TRBJ1-2, with TRBD1 matching over 7 bases. CDR3 length: 17 amino acids. V lost 4 bases, J lost 0 bases, and 11 bases stayed unmatched. CDR1 LGHNA and CDR2 YSLEER come from the germline V gene. The CDR3 spells CASSPAAGGLTNYGYTF. The CDR3 DNA sequence: TGCGCCAGCAGCCCAGCGGCAGGGGGTTTGACTAACTATGGCTACACCTTC.

This chain uses TRBV6-1 with TRBJ1-3; no definite D call. The V end lost 2 bases, the J end lost 3 bases, and 11 bases lay between the germline ends. CDR3 length equals 15 residues. Per the germline V gene, CDR1 is MNHNS and CDR2 is SASEGT. Here the CDR3 DNA reads TGTGCCAGCAGTGAACAGAATGGCGGTGGAAACACCATATATTTT. Its translation: CASSEQNGGGNTIYF.

The chain has TRBV28 and TRBJ2-7, with 14 bases matching TRBD2. The CDR3 spans 14 residues. In germline, CDR1 is MDHEN, CDR2 SYDVKM. V lost 7 bases to trimming and J lost 7 bases; unmatched junction nucleotides: 6. CDR3 DNA sequence: TGTGCCAGCAAACCGGGACTAGCGGGAGTTGAGCAGTACTTC. Translating it yields CASKPGLAGVEQYF.

The rearrangement uses TRBV5-1 and TRBJ2-7; TRBD1 agrees at 10 bases. The J segment lost 3 bases and the V segment lost 4 bases, leaving 10 bases of the junction unmatched. CDR3 length: 16 amino acids. The germline V gene encodes CDR1 SGHRS and CDR2 YFSETQ. CDR3: CASSPTGDRGNYEQYF. CDR3 in DNA: TGCGCCAGCAGCCCAACAGGGGACAGGGGAAACTACGAGCAGTACTTC.

The gene calls are TRBV6-1 and TRBJ2-7, with 7 nucleotides matching TRBD2. CDR1 and CDR2 from the germline V gene are MNHNS and SASEGT. This CDR3 has 15 amino acids. V shed 0 bases, J shed 1 base, and the junction held 3 bases outside the gene matches. CDR3 bases: TGTGCCAGCAGTGAAGCGGCTAGCGGTTCCTACGAGCAGTACTTC. Protein: CASSEAASGSYEQYF.

V is TRBV28 and J is TRBJ2-5; D is undetermined. With the DNA end fitting TRBJ2-7 better, the J assignment may be wrong. This CDR3 is 10 amino acids long. From germline, CDR1 is MDHEN and CDR2 SYDVKM. Written as DNA, the CDR3 is TGTGCCAGCAGTTCCAACGAGCAGTACTTC. This encodes CASSSNEQYF.

The V call is TRBV9, the J call TRBJ2-5, with 10 bases that match TRBD2. The CDR3 contains 16 residues. The germline CDR1 and CDR2 sequences are SGDLS and YYNGEE. Unmatched junction bases numbered 8, after V lost 2 bases and J lost 4 bases. CDR3 coding DNA: TGTGCCAGCAGCGTGAGAGCGGGGGGGTCGAGAGAGACCCAGTACTTC. Its protein is CASSVRAGGSRETQYF.

The V gene is TRBV9, the J gene TRBJ2-1, with D perhaps TRBD1 (6 bases). This CDR3 region has 15 residues. CDR1 and CDR2 (germline): SGDLS, YYNGEE. V was pared by 1 base and J by 7 bases, with 15 bases between. CDR3 amino acids: CASSVWTAMVNEQFF. CDR3 coding DNA: TGTGCCAGCAGCGTATGGACAGCCATGGTAAATGAGCAGTTCTTC.

CDR3 sequence (DNA): TGTGCCAGCAGTTTTCGGGGAACAGGGACCTACGAGCAGTACTTC. It codes for CASSFRGTGTYEQYF. This chain uses TRBV27 with TRBJ2-7; possibly TRBD1 for D (6 bases). The V end was cut by 3 bases, the J end by 2 bases, with 14 bases between. Germline CDR1 MNHEY, CDR2 SMNVEV (reference sequence). The CDR3 spans 15 residues.

The rearrangement uses TRBV2 and TRBJ1-1, with TRBD1 matching 7 bases. Trimming removed 7 bases from V and 5 bases from J; junction bases left unmatched: 13. This CDR3 is 15 amino acids long. Germline V CDR1 and CDR2: SNHLY, FYNNEI. In nucleotides, the CDR3 is TGTGCCAGCACCGGACTGGGACAGAGATATACTGAAGCTTTCTTT. This codes for CASTGLGQRYTEAFF.

This chain connects TRBV6-5 to TRBJ1-2; D gene uncertain. Between the trimmed V and J ends, which lost 10 bases and 4 bases, there was a span of 13 bases. The CDR3 totals 12 residues. The germline gives CDR1 MNHEY, CDR2 SVGAGI. CDR3 sequence (DNA): TGTGCCACCAGAATGGAGGCCTATGGCTACACCTTC. It encodes CATRMEAYGYTF.

The chain carries TRBV7-9 and TRBJ2-7; D gene uncertain. The CDR3 totals 11 residues. Per the germline V gene, CDR1 is SEHNR and CDR2 is FQNEAQ (reference sequence). V shed 6 bases and J shed 7 bases, with 10 bases lying between them. CDR3 nucleotides: TGTGCCAGCAGGTCTACGGGTGAGCAGTACTTC. As protein: CASRSTGEQYF.

The chain joins TRBV15 to TRBJ2-7; 12 bases are a match to TRBD2. J gave up 5 bases and V 0 bases, and 5 bases lay outside the gene matches. The CDR3 sequence is 16 residues long. Germline V gene lookup returns CDR1 LNHNV and CDR2 YYDKDF (reference sequence). The CDR3 DNA reads as TGTGCCACCAGCAGAGATACGTGGACTAGCGGGAACGAGCAGTACTTC. Its translation: CATSRDTWTSGNEQYF. The complete variable domain, with remaining parts taken from reference TRBV15 and TRBJ2-7, reads DAMVIQNPRYQVTQFGKPVTLSCSQTLNHNVMYWYQQKSSQAPKLLFHYYDKDFNNEADTPDNFQSRRPNTSFCFLDIRSPGLGDTAMYLCATSRDTWTSGNEQYFGPGTRLTVT.

In this sample, this clone turned up a few times. The J gene is TRBJ1-1, the V gene TRBV7-3, with 11 bases lining up with TRBD1. Germline V gene lookup returns CDR1 SGHTA and CDR2 FQGTGA. This CDR3 comprises 13 residues. V lost 3 bases, J lost 7 bases, and 1 base stayed unmatched. CDR3 loop: CASSFGTGGEAFF. The DNA for the CDR3 is TGTGCCAGCAGCTTTGGGACAGGGGGTGAAGCTTTCTTT.

The chain uses TRBV7-2 and TRBJ2-2, with 7 bases that match TRBD1. Germline V gene lookup returns CDR1 SGHTA and CDR2 FQGNSA. The CDR3 has 15 amino acids. The junction had 10 bases not matched to a gene; V was cut back by 5 bases and J by 7 bases. Here the CDR3 reads CASSPGTAVGGELFF. The CDR3 DNA reads as TGTGCCAGCAGCCCGGGGACAGCAGTAGGCGGGGAGCTGTTTTTT.

The rearrangement links TRBV7-3 to TRBJ2-1; D not certain. CDR1 and CDR2 (germline): SGHTA, FQGTGA. The CDR3 length is 16 residues. V gave up 0 bases and J gave up 5 bases, with 14 bases separating them. The CDR3 here is CASSLTGTRFNNEQFF. CDR3 DNA: TGTGCCAGCAGCTTAACAGGAACCAGGTTCAACAATGAGCAGTTCTTC.

The chain employs TRBV6-6 and TRBJ1-1; TRBD1 might be the D (6 bases). The CDR3 has 15 residues. The ends were cut back, 0 bases at V and 1 base at J, with 9 bases in the middle. Germline lookup yields CDR1 MNHNY and CDR2 SVGAGI (reference sequence). The CDR3 sequence is CASSYSKGGNTEAFF. The CDR3 region has the DNA TGTGCCAGCAGTTACTCGAAAGGGGGGAACACTGAAGCTTTCTTT.

The V gene is TRBV19, the J gene TRBJ1-5; TRBD1 is a possible D gene (6 bases). V was trimmed by 5 bases and J by 7 bases, leaving 15 bases between them. This CDR3 is 14 amino acids long. Germline V gives CDR1 LNHDA, CDR2 SQIVND (reference sequence). In DNA, the CDR3 is TGTGCCAGTAGTCGGGGGGCGGATGGGCAGCCCCAGCATTTT. Its translation is CASSRGADGQPQHF.

Worth noting for this clone: The same CDR3 can be traced to other DNA sequences in this sample. The chain has TRBV6-1 and TRBJ1-2; 7 bases align to TRBD1. With V trimmed by 1 base and J by 8 bases, 10 bases remained unmatched. The CDR3 length is 15 residues. From germline, CDR1 is MNHNS and CDR2 SASEGT. Written as DNA, the CDR3 is TGTGCCAGCAGTGAAGGGCTGACAGGGCTTGGCGGCTACACCTTC. Its protein is CASSEGLTGLGGYTF.

The rearrangement links TRBV7-9 to TRBJ1-4; 7 positions match TRBD1. Per germline, CDR1 SEHNR and CDR2 FQNEAQ (reference sequence). This CDR3 region has 14 residues. The trim removed 4 bases at V and 8 bases at J, leaving 7 bases unmatched. CDR3 loop: CASSSDRISEKLFF. The CDR3 DNA sequence: TGTGCCAGCAGCTCGGACAGGATATCGGAAAAACTGTTTTTT. Complete variable domain (other parts from reference TRBV7-9 and TRBJ1-4): DTGVSQNPRHKITKRGQNVTFRCDPISEHNRLYWYRQTLGQGPEFLTYFQNEAQLEKSRLLSDRFSAERPKGSFSTLEIQRTEQGDSAMYLCASSSDRISEKLFFGSGTQLSVL.

V usage is TRBV6-5 and J usage is TRBJ1-2, with 9 bases that match TRBD1. V was clipped by 2 bases and J by 8 bases; unmatched bases: 9. There are 15 residues in the CDR3. CDR1 and CDR2 from the germline V gene are MNHEY and SVGAGI. The CDR3 here is CASSYQGQGGGGYTF. The DNA of the CDR3 is TGTGCCAGCAGTTACCAGGGACAGGGAGGCGGGGGCTACACCTTC.

The V and J genes are TRBV11-2 and TRBJ2-5; D gene uncertain. The J call may be faulty, since TRBJ2-7 better matches the DNA end. In germline, CDR1 is SGHAT, CDR2 FQNNGV. The CDR3 has 13 residues. The CDR3 loop reads CASSLYYSYEQYF. As DNA, the CDR3 is TGTGCCAGCAGCCTGTACTACTCCTACGAGCAGTACTTC.

This chain connects TRBV28 to TRBJ2-7; D gene uncertain. The CDR3 has 14 residues. Germline CDR1 is MDHEN and CDR2 is SYDVKM. The V end was cut by 2 bases, the J end by 5 bases, with 13 bases between. In nucleotides, the CDR3 is TGTGCCAGCAGTTTACGCAAAGCACGGGACGAGCAGTACTTC. It translates to CASSLRKARDEQYF.

The CDR3 bases are TGTGCCAGCAGTTACTTGGCAGGCGAGACCACTGAAGCTTTCTTT. Amino acid sequence: CASSYLAGETTEAFF. The V and J genes are TRBV6-5 and TRBJ1-1; D ambiguous. This CDR3 is built from 15 residues. Germline CDR1 reads MNHEY; CDR2 reads SVGAGI. Trimming left V 1 base short and J 4 bases short, with 13 bases between.